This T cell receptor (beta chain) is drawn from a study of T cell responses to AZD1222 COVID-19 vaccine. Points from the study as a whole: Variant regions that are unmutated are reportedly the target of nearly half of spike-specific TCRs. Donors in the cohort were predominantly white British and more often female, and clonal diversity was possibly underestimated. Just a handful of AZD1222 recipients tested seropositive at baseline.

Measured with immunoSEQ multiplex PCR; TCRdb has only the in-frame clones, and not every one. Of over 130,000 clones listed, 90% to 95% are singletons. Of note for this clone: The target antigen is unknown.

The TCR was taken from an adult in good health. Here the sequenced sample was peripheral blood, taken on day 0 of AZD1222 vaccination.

CDR3 coding DNA: TGTGCCAGCAGTCACCCCTCAGCACCCCTCCACTTT. This codes for CASSHPSAPLHF. The V and J genes are TRBV7-6 and TRBJ1-6; D is unresolved. The CDR3 loop spans 12 amino acids. The V end lost 6 bases, the J end lost 11 bases, and 11 bases lay between the germline ends. CDR1 is SGHVS, CDR2 FNYEAQ, per germline. Supplemented by reference TRBV7-6 and TRBJ1-6, the full variable domain reads GAGVSQSPRYKVTKRGQDVALRCDPISGHVSLYWYRQALGQGPEFLTYFNYEAQQDKSGLPNDRFSAERPEGSISTLTIQRTEQRDSAMYRCASSHPSAPLHFGNGTRLTVT.